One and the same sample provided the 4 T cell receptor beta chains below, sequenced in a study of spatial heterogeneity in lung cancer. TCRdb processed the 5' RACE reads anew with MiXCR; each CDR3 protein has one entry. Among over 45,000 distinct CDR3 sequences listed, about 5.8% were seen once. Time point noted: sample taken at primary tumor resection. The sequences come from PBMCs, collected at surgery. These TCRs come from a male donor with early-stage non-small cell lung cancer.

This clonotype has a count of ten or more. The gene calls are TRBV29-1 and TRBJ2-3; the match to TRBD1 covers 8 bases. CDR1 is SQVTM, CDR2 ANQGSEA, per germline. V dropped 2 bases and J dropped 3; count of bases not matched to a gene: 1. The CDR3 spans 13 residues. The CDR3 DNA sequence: TGCAGCGTTGAAACAGGGGGGACAGATACGCAGTATTTT. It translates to CSVETGGTDTQYF.

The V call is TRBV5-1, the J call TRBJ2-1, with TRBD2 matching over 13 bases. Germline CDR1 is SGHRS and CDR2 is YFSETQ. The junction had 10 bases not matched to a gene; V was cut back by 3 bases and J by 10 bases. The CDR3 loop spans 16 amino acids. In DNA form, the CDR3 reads TGCGCCAGCAGCTCGGGACTAGCGGGGCCCCTCGTAGAGCAGTTCTTC. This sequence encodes CASSSGLAGPLVEQFF.

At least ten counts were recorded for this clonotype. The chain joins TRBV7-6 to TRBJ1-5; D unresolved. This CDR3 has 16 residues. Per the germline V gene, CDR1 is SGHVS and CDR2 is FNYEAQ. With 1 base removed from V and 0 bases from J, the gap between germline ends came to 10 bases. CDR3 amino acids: CASSLGAGNSNQPQHF. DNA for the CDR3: TGTGCCAGCAGCTTAGGGGCAGGAAATAGCAATCAGCCCCAGCATTTT.

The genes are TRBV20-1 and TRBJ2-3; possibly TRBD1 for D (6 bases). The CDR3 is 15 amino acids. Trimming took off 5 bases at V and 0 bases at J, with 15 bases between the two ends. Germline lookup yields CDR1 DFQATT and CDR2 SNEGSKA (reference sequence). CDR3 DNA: TGCAGTGCTCGAGGACAGTTAGCTAGCACAGATACGCAGTATTTT. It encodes CSARGQLASTDTQYF.